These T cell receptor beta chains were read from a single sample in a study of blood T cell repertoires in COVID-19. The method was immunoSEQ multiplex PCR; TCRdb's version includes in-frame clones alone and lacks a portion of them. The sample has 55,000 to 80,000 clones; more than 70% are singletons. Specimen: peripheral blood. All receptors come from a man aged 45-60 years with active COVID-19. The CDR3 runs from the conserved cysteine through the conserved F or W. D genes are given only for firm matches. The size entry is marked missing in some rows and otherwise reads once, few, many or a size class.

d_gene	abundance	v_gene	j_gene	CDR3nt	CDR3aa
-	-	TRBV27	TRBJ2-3	TGTGCCAGCAGTTTGTCCCGGGCAGATACGCAGTATTTT	CASSLSRADTQYF
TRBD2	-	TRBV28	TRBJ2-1	TGTGCCAGCAGTTTTCCTAGCGGGGGGACCAATGAGCAGTTCTTC	CASSFPSGGTNEQFF
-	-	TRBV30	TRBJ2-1	TGTGCCTGGAGTGCCCAGGGGTATGAGCAGTTCTTC	CAWSAQGYEQFF
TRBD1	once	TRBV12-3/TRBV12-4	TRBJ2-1	TGTGCCAGCGGACTGACAGGGCATGGTGAGCAGTTCTTC	CASGLTGHGEQFF
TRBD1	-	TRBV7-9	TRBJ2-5	TGTGCCAGCAGCCCACAGGGGATCGAGACCCAGTACTTC	CASSPQGIETQYF
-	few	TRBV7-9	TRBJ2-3	TGTGCCAGCAGCTTAGGATCGACAGCGCAGTATTTT	CASSLGSTAQYF
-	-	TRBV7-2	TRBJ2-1	TGTGCCAGCAGCTCCAGGTCCTACAATGAGCAGTTCTTC	CASSSRSYNEQFF
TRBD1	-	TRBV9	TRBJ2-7	TGTGCCAGCAGCCCCAGGACAGGGGGAGAGCAGTACTTC	CASSPRTGGEQYF
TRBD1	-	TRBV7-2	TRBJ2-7	TGTGCCAGCAGCGTTGACAGGGGGAATTACGAGCAGTACTTC	CASSVDRGNYEQYF
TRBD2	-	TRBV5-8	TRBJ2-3	TGTGCCAGCAGCCCGTTAGCGGGGGGGCCCACAGATACGCAGTATTTT	CASSPLAGGPTDTQYF
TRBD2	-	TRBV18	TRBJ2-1	TGTGCCGCCGGGGCTAGCGGGAGAAATGAGCAGTTCTTC	CAAGASGRNEQFF
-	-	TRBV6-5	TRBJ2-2	TGTGCCAGCAACCGACAGGCTACGAACACCGGGGAGCTGTTTTTT	CASNRQATNTGELFF
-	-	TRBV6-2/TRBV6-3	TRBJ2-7	TGTGCCAGCAGTTACGGACGGACTTCCTACGAGCAGTACTTC	CASSYGRTSYEQYF
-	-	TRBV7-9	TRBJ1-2	TGTGCCAGCAGCTTAGTCCGGGGTGGCTACACCTTC	CASSLVRGGYTF
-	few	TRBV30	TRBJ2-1	TGTGCCTGGAGTGTTGGCCGGGAAGAGCAGTTCTTC	CAWSVGREEQFF
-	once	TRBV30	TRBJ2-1	TGTGCCTGGAGTAGGGGAACTAGCTTCCACAATGAGCAGTTCTTC	CAWSRGTSFHNEQFF
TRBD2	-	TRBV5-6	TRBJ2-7	TGTGCCAGCAGCTGGGATCCCGGGACTAGCTCCTACGAGCAGTACTTC	CASSWDPGTSSYEQYF
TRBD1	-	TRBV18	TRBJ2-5	TGTGCCAGCTCGCCTACGGACAGGGGAGCGTACCAAGAGACCCAGTACTTC	CASSPTDRGAYQETQYF
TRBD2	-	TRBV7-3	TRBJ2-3	TGTGCCAGCAGCCCGGGACTAGGGGGCACAGATACGCAGTATTTT	CASSPGLGGTDTQYF
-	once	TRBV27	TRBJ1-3	TGTGCCAGCAGCCCTACAGGGTACAGAAACACCATATATTTT	CASSPTGYRNTIYF
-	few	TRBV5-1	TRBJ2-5	TGCGCCAGCAGCCCCAGCCCACTAGGGATCCAAGAGACCCAGTACTTC	CASSPSPLGIQETQYF
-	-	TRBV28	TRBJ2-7	TGTGCCAGCAGGCGGGGACAGTACGAGCAGTACTTC	CASRRGQYEQYF
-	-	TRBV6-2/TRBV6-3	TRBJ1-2	TGTGCCAGCAGTTTTGAGGCAGTCAACTATGGCTACACCTTC	CASSFEAVNYGYTF
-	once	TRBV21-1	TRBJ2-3	TGTGCCAGCAGCAAAGGGAGGAGGACAGGGGGATTGAAAACAGATACGCAGTATTTT	CASSKGRRTGGLKTDTQYF
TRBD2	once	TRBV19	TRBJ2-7	TGTGCCAGTAGTCCCCCCGGGCTAGCGGGACCCGAGCAGTACTTC	CASSPPGLAGPEQYF
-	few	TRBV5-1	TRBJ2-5	TGCGCCAGCAGCTTGGGTGGCAGGGTCGGGGAGACCCAGTACTTC	CASSLGGRVGETQYF
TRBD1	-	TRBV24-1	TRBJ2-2	TGTGCCACCAGTGACACAACTGGACAGGGCGCGAACACCGGGGAGCTGTTTTTT	CATSDTTGQGANTGELFF
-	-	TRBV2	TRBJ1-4	TGTGCCAGCAGAAATAGGGAGGGCCCCGATGAAAAACTGTTTTTT	CASRNREGPDEKLFF
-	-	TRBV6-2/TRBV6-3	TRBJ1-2	TGTGCCAGCAGCCGAGCCCGGATTTCAGGGCACTATGGCTACACCTTC	CASSRARISGHYGYTF
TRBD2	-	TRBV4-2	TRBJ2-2	TGTGCCAGCAGTATGGGGGGGACCACCGGGGAGCTGTTTTTT	CASSMGGTTGELFF
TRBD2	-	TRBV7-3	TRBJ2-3	TGTGCCAGCAGCCTGATAGCGGGGGGGCCCTCGCCCCCAGATACGCAGTATTTT	CASSLIAGGPSPPDTQYF
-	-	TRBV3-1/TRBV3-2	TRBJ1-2	TGTGCCAGCAGCCAAAGGAGCCTAATGGATGGCTACACCTTC	CASSQRSLMDGYTF
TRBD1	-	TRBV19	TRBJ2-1	TGTGCCAGTAGTAGACAGGGGTTTGAGCAGTTCTTC	CASSRQGFEQFF
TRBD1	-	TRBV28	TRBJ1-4	TGTGCCAGTGGAGGGGGCGGCGGAGGTGAAAAACTGTTTTTT	CASGGGGGGEKLFF
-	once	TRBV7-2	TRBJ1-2	TGTGCCAGCAGCTTAGGGCGGGAAGGGTATGCCTATGGCTACACCTTC	CASSLGREGYAYGYTF
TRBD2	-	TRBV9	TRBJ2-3	TGTGCCAGCAGCGTAGGGACTAGCGGGGGTAGCACAGATACGCAGTATTTT	CASSVGTSGGSTDTQYF
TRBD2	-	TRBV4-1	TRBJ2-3	TGCGCCAGCAGCCAAAAAAAGGGACTAGCAGAAGATACGCAGTATTTT	CASSQKKGLAEDTQYF
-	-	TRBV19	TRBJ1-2	TGTGCCAGACACCGCTGGAGGGACTATGGCTACACCTTC	CARHRWRDYGYTF
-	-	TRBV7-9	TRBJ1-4	TGTGCCAGCAGCTTACAAACTAATGAAAAACTGTTTTTT	CASSLQTNEKLFF
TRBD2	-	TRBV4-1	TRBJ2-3	TGCGCCAGCAGCCAAGCGGCCGGGACTAGAGGTTCAGATACGCAGTATTTT	CASSQAAGTRGSDTQYF
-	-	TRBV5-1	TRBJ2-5	TGCGCCAGCAGCGGGGGCGGGGAGACCCAGTACTTC	CASSGGGETQYF
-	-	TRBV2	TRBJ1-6	TGTGCCAGCAATGACAGCCCGGGGGATTCACCCCTCCACTTT	CASNDSPGDSPLHF
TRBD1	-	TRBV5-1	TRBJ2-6	TGCGCCAGCAGCTCGAACCCGGGACAGGTGAACTCTGGGGCCAACGTCCTGACTTTC	CASSSNPGQVNSGANVLTF
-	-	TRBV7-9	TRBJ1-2	TGTGCCAGCAGCTTAGTAGGTGGGCAGGGCGGAGGCTACACCTTC	CASSLVGGQGGGYTF
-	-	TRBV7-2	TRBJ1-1	TGTGCCAGCAGACGGTTTTTGAACACTGAAGCTTTCTTT	CASRRFLNTEAFF
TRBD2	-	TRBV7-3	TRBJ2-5	TGTGCCAGCAGCTCCGCTCGACTAGCGGGGGGGCCTGGAGAGACCCAGTACTTC	CASSSARLAGGPGETQYF
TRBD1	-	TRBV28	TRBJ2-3	TGTGCCAGCAGTTTACAAGACAGGGCTAGAGATACGCAGTATTTT	CASSLQDRARDTQYF
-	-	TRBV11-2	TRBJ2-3	TGTGCCAGCAGCTACACCGGGGGGCGGAAAGATACGCAGTATTTT	CASSYTGGRKDTQYF
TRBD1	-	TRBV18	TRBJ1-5	TGTGCCAGCTCACCAGGGACAGGGCGGAGCGGTCAGCCCCAGCATTTT	CASSPGTGRSGQPQHF
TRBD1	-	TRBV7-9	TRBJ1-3	TGTGCCAGCAGCCACGGACAGGGGGCAGGAGGAAACACCATATATTTT	CASSHGQGAGGNTIYF
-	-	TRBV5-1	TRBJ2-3	TGCGCCAGTCGAGCGCTAGCGCAAACCACAGATACGCAGTATTTT	CASRALAQTTDTQYF
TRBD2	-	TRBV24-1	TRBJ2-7	TGTGCCACCAGTGACAATAGCGGGAGGGCAGACGAGCAGTACTTC	CATSDNSGRADEQYF
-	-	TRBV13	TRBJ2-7	TGTGCCAGCAGCTTAGGCCGCGGAGCCTCCTACGAGCAGTACTTC	CASSLGRGASYEQYF
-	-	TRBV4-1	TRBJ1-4	TGCGCCAGCAGCCTACAGGGAGGGTCGAATGAAAAACTGTTTTTT	CASSLQGGSNEKLFF
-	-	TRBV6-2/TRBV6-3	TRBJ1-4	TGTGCCAGCAGTTACTCGTCGGGGGCTAATGAAAAACTGTTTTTT	CASSYSSGANEKLFF
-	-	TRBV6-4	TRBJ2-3	TGTGCCAGCAGTGATCAACTAGCCACAGATACGCAGTATTTT	CASSDQLATDTQYF
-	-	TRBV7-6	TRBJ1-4	TGTGCCAGCAGCTTGGGGCCGGGTGGAAATGAAAAACTGTTTTTT	CASSLGPGGNEKLFF